This TCR beta chain comes out of a study of cytomegalovirus exposure and HLA in healthy donors. Amplification used 60 Vbeta primers and 13 Jbeta primers. Method: immunoSEQ multiplex PCR; TCRdb's copy keeps in-frame clones and lacks some. The sample yields around 150,000 clones, 70% to 90% seen once. Germline V gene sequence: CDR1 SGHTA, CDR2 FQGTGA. This CDR3 region has 16 residues. V lost 2 bases to trimming and J lost 1 base; unmatched junction nucleotides: 4. The sample taken for sequencing was PBMCs. The rearrangement joins TRBV7-3 to TRBJ2-2; 7 bases line up with TRBD1. This TCR derives from a man aged 50-60 years in good health and CMV-seronegative. The CDR3 DNA is TGTGCCAGCAGCTTACAGAGGGGGCAGAACACCGGGGAGCTGTTTTTT. This gives the protein CASSLQRGQNTGELFF. Using reference TRBV7-3 and TRBJ2-2 for the parts outside the CDR3, the full variable domain is GAGVSQTPSNKVTEKGKYVELRCDPISGHTALYWYRQSLGQGPEFLIYFQGTGAADDSGLPNDRFFAVRPEGSVSTLKIQRTERGDSAVYLCASSLQRGQNTGELFFGEGSRLTVL.